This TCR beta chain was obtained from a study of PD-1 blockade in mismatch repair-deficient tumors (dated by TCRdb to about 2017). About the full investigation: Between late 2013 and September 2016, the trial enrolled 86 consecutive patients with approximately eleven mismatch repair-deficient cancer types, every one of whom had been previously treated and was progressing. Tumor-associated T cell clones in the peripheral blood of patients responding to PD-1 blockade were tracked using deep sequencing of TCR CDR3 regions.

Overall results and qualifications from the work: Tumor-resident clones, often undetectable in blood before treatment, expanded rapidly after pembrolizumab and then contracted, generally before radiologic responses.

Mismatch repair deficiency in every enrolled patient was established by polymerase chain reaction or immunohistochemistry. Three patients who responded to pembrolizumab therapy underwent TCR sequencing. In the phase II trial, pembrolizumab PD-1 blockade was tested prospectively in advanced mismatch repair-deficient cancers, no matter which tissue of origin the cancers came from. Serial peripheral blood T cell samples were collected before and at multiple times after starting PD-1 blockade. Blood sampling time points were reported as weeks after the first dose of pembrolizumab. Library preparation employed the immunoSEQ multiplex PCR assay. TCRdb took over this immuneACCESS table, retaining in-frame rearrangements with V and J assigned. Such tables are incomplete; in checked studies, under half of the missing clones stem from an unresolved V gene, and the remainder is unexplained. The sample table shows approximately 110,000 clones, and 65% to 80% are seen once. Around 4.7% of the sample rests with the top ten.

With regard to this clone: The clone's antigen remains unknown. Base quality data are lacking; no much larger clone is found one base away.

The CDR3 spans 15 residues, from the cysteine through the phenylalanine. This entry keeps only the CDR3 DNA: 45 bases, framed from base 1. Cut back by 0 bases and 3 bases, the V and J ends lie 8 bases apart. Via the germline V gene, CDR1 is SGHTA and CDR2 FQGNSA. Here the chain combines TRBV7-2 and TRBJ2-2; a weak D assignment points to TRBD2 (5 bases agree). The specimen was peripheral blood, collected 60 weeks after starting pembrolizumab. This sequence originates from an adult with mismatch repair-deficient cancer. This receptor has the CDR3 CASSLAGGYTGELFF. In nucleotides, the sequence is TGTGCCAGCAGCTTAGCCGGCGGGTACACCGGGGAGCTGTTTTTT.